This TCR beta chain was observed in a study of cytomegalovirus exposure and HLA in healthy donors. The study, taken as a whole, reports: Whilst most TCR sequences proved rare, a subset of public TCRs occurred across many donors. In a later analysis, across HLA loci, associated TCR counts were highest for DRB1, lowest for HLA-C. After further analysis at a later stage, 16,951 TCR beta sequences were associated with HLA alleles at 0.05 false discovery rate.

The PCR contained 60 Vbeta and 13 Jbeta primers. Libraries were prepared by immunoSEQ multiplex PCR; TCRdb keeps only in-frame clonotypes and omits some of them. This sample has approximately 110,000 clones, with about four fifths found just once. Germline assignment: CDR1 LNHDA and CDR2 SQIVND (reference sequence). The CDR3 totals 17 residues. Trimming stripped 4 bases from V and 1 base from J, with 18 bases between. Each donor's status was that of a healthy bone marrow donor. Note on this clone: Antigen specificity is unknown.

The gene calls are TRBV19 and TRBJ2-3; D perhaps matches TRBD1 (5 bases). The sequence came from a woman aged 18-35 years in good health and CMV-seronegative. The sequenced sample was PBMCs. The CDR3 is CASSKQFRARGTDTQYF. The CDR3 nucleotides read TGTGCCAGTAGTAAACAGTTCAGGGCTAGGGGCACAGATACGCAGTATTTT.